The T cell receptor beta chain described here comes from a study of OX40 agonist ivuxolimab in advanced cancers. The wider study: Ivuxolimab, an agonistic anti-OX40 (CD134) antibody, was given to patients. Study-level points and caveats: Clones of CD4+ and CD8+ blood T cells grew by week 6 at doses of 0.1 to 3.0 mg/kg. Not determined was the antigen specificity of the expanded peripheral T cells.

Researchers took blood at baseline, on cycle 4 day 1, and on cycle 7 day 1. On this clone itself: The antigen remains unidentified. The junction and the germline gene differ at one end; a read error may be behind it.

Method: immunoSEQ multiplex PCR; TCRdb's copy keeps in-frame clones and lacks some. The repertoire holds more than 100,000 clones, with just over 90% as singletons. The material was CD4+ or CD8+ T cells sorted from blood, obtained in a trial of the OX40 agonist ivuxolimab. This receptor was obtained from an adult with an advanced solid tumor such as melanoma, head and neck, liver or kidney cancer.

The CDR3 reads CASSFITYEKLFF. Here the CDR3 DNA reads TGTGCCAGCAGTTTTATAACTTATGAAAAACTGTTTTTT. The chain couples TRBV28 to TRBJ1-4; D is unresolved. Germline values: CDR1 MDHEN, CDR2 SYDVKM. The CDR3 extends over 13 amino acids.